This T cell receptor (beta chain) stems from a study of response to subunit inactivated influenza vaccine. Regarding the study as a whole: The authors suggested that every seasonal influenza vaccination recruits few new T cells.

V was pared by 6 bases and J by 6 bases, with 15 bases between. The CDR3 loop spans 13 amino acids. Germline V gene sequence: CDR1 MNHNS, CDR2 SASEGT. TCRdb recomputed calls from the RT-PCR reads with MiXCR, one row per CDR3 protein. The sample carries around 710,000 distinct CDR3 sequences, over 11% recorded once. This clonotype was seen at least ten times. Antigen specificity is unknown. The TCR comes from a man aged 45-65 years who received an inactivated influenza vaccine. The material sequenced was PBMCs from blood, taken approximately 15 days before vaccination. This chain connects TRBV6-1 to TRBJ2-7, with D perhaps given as TRBD1 or TRBD2 (5 bases each). The chain's CDR3 is CASRPDFGTEQYF. DNA of the CDR3: TGTGCCAGCAGACCCGATTTCGGGACCGAGCAGTACTTC.